A single sample gave rise to the 21 T cell receptor beta chains below, sequenced in a study of response to subunit inactivated influenza vaccine. TCRdb passed the RT-PCR reads through MiXCR, listing each CDR3 protein once. Of roughly 710,000 distinct CDR3 sequences detected, less than 15% appear once; the ten largest clones hold 6.5% to 8%. The specimen comprised PBMCs from blood, sampled about 14 days before vaccination. The origin of the receptors is a man between 45 and 60 years old who received an inactivated influenza vaccine.

This clonotype occurred a few times. This chain links TRBV7-2 with TRBJ2-5; D tentatively reads TRBD1 or TRBD2 (5 bases each). This CDR3 region has 16 residues. Germline loops: CDR1 SGHTA, CDR2 FQGNSA. V lost 5 bases, J lost 4 bases, and 20 bases lay in between. CDR3 DNA: TGTGCCAGCAGCAAGCTCCGGTCCAGGGAGTTAGAGACCCAGTACTTC. Protein sequence: CASSKLRSRELETQYF.

In its sample, this clonotype was seen a few times. The genes are TRBV6-1 and TRBJ2-7; 7 nucleotides align to TRBD2. After removal of 4 bases from V and 4 bases from J, the junction contained 7 bases not matched to a gene. Germline values: CDR1 MNHNS, CDR2 SASEGT. The CDR3 runs to 14 residues. CDR3 residues: CASSGGRVGYEQYF. The CDR3 bases are TGTGCCAGCAGTGGGGGGAGGGTTGGGTACGAGCAGTACTTC.

This chain uses TRBV5-1 with TRBJ2-7, with TRBD1 identical over 7 bases. Unmatched junction bases numbered 6, after V lost 1 base and J lost 2 bases. From germline, CDR1 is SGHRS and CDR2 YFSETQ. The CDR3 spans 15 residues. The CDR3 DNA is TGCGCCAGCAGCTTGATCTCTGGGACAGCCTACGAGCAGTACTTC. It codes for CASSLISGTAYEQYF.

The rearrangement uses TRBV12-3 or TRBV12-4 and TRBJ2-2, with 8 bases identical to TRBD2. There are 15 residues in the CDR3. Trimming took 5 bases from V and 4 from J; bases not matched to a gene: 6. The CDR3 loop reads CASSIREGPTGELFF. CDR3 coding DNA: TGTGCCAGCAGTATTCGGGAGGGCCCCACCGGGGAGCTGTTTTTT.

This clonotype was recorded many times. One end of the junction varies from germline; a read error may be responsible. J is TRBJ2-2 and V is TRBV7-7; TRBD1 is a possible D gene (6 bases). This CDR3 has 13 amino acids. Germline V gives CDR1 SSHAT, CDR2 FNYEAQ (reference sequence). DNA of the CDR3: TGTGCTAGCAGCTTAGATGGGACACGGGAGCTGTTTTTT. This sequence encodes CASSLDGTRELFF. Full variable domain (missing parts from reference TRBV7-7 and TRBJ2-2): GAGVSQSPRYKVTKRGQDVTLRCDPISSHATLYWYQQALGQGPEFLTYFNYEAQPDKSGLPSDRFSAERPEGSISTLTIQRTEQRDSAMYRCASSLDGTRELFFGEGSRLTVL.

The V gene is TRBV3-1, the J gene TRBJ2-6, with D possibly matching TRBD1 (5 bases). Trimming stripped 7 bases from V and 0 bases from J, with 7 bases between. Per the germline V gene, CDR1 is LGHDT and CDR2 is YNNKEL (reference sequence). The CDR3 has 14 amino acids. CDR3: CASTTGSGANVLTF. DNA for the CDR3: TGTGCCAGCACCACAGGCTCTGGGGCCAACGTCCTGACTTTC.

The rearrangement joins TRBV12-3 or TRBV12-4 to TRBJ2-5; 8 nucleotides align to TRBD2. The CDR3 covers 15 residues. V lost 4 bases and J lost 2; bases outside the gene matches: 6. CDR3 in amino acids: CASSSRGGLQETQYF. CDR3 in DNA: TGTGCCAGCAGTTCTCGGGGGGGCTTACAAGAGACCCAGTACTTC.

This clonotype was recorded a few times. The chain links TRBV28 to TRBJ1-4, with a tentative D call TRBD1 (5 bases). Trimming pared 6 bases from V and 10 bases from J, leaving 12 bases between. Germline V gene lookup returns CDR1 MDHEN and CDR2 SYDVKM. This CDR3 contains 12 residues. CDR3 coding DNA: TGTGCCAGCAGCCGTCAGGGTTTAAAACTGTTTTTT. It codes for CASSRQGLKLFF.

In this sample, this clonotype turned up a few times. V usage is TRBV7-8 and J usage is TRBJ1-2, with 9 nucleotides matching TRBD1. J gave up 5 bases and V 6 bases, and 13 bases lay outside the gene matches. The V gene's germline CDR1 is SGHVS and CDR2 FQNEAQ. The CDR3 spans 16 residues. CDR3 coding DNA: TGTGCCAGCAGTTCACAAATCGGGGACAGGGCTTATGGCTACACCTTC. Protein: CASSSQIGDRAYGYTF.

V gene TRBV28 combines with J gene TRBJ2-5; 9 bases fit TRBD2. The J segment lost 2 bases and the V segment lost 2 bases, leaving 6 bases of the junction unmatched. The CDR3 loop spans 16 amino acids. Germline-derived CDR1 and CDR2 are MDHEN and SYDVKM. The CDR3 sequence: CASSLAGGGPQETQYF. In nucleotides, the CDR3 is TGTGCCAGCAGTTTAGCGGGAGGGGGCCCTCAAGAGACCCAGTACTTC. Looking up the rest from reference TRBV28 and TRBJ2-5 gives the full variable domain: DVKVTQSSRYLVKRTGEKVFLECVQDMDHENMFWYRQDPGLGLRLIYFSYDVKMKEKGDIPEGYSVSREKKERFSLILESASTNQTSMYLCASSLAGGGPQETQYFGPGTRLLVL.

The CDR3 bases are TGTGCCAGCAGTTGGAGGCTTAATCAGCCCCAGCATTTT. This encodes CASSWRLNQPQHF. This chain connects TRBV28 to TRBJ1-5; D ambiguous. CDR3 length: 13 amino acids. Germline-derived CDR1 and CDR2 are MDHEN and SYDVKM. V lost 4 bases, J lost 4 bases, and 8 bases lay in between.

The table lists this clonotype with a few counts. V and J are TRBV9 and TRBJ2-1; TRBD1 might be the D (5 bases). Germline V gives CDR1 SGDLS, CDR2 YYNGEE. The CDR3 has 16 amino acids. V lost 4 bases to trimming and J lost 5 bases, with 19 bases between them. The CDR3 loop reads CASSPTRQPLNNEQFF. CDR3 in DNA: TGTGCCAGCAGCCCCACACGACAGCCCCTGAACAATGAGCAGTTCTTC.

This clonotype was counted only a few times. The gene calls are TRBV27 and TRBJ2-7, with 7 bases identical to TRBD1. Trimming at V came to 8 bases and at J to 0 bases, leaving 7 bases not matched to a gene. The CDR3 consists of 14 residues. Germline V CDR1 and CDR2: MNHEY, SMNVEV (reference sequence). The CDR3: CASGLQGTSYEQYF. CDR3 DNA sequence: TGTGCCAGCGGGTTACAGGGGACCTCCTACGAGCAGTACTTC.

V is TRBV25-1 and J is TRBJ1-6; D is ambiguous. CDR3 size: 12 residues. The germline V and J ends were trimmed by 3 bases and 8 bases, with 5 bases remaining between them. Per germline, CDR1 MGHDK and CDR2 SYGVNS. CDR3 sequence (DNA): TGTGCCAGCAGTGAGCGCTATTCACCCCTCCACTTT. As protein: CASSERYSPLHF.

Many counts were recorded for this clonotype. This rearrangement joins TRBV27 to TRBJ2-5; maybe TRBD2 (5 bases). Germline assignment: CDR1 MNHEY and CDR2 SMNVEV (reference sequence). Trimming took off 4 bases at V and 3 bases at J, with 18 bases between the two ends. The CDR3 has 16 residues. The CDR3 DNA is TGTGCCAGCAGTTCCTTCAGTTTGGGAGCTAAAGAGACCCAGTACTTC. Its protein is CASSSFSLGAKETQYF.

The chain carries TRBV12-3 or TRBV12-4 and TRBJ1-2, with D maybe TRBD1 (6 bases). This CDR3 has 14 amino acids. The ends were cut back, 5 bases at V and 4 bases at J, with 14 bases in the middle. CDR3 sequence reads: CASSTTGSGYGYTF. The CDR3 DNA follows: TGTGCCAGCAGTACGACAGGTTCGGGCTATGGCTACACCTTC.

This clonotype was observed a handful of times. The chain has TRBV6-5 and TRBJ2-7, with 10 bases identical to TRBD2. The CDR3 has 13 amino acids. The J segment lost 7 bases and the V segment lost 4 bases, leaving 4 bases of the junction unmatched. Per germline, CDR1 MNHEY and CDR2 SVGAGI. CDR3 in DNA: TGTGCCAGCAGTTCTAGCGGGAGATCAGAGCAGTACTTC. Its translation is CASSSSGRSEQYF.

The chain is built from TRBV3-1 and TRBJ2-7; D not certain. Trimming shortened V by 1 base and J by 2 bases, and 6 bases separated the two germline ends. Germline V gene sequence: CDR1 LGHDT, CDR2 YNNKEL (reference sequence). CDR3 length: 13 amino acids. The CDR3, as DNA: TGTGCCAGCAGCCAAGCCCCACCCTACGAGCAGTACTTC. Translating it yields CASSQAPPYEQYF.

This clonotype was seen repeatedly, ten times or more. The V and J genes are TRBV10-3 and TRBJ2-5, with D possibly matching TRBD1 (5 bases). The CDR3 length is 14 residues. Germline V gene lookup returns CDR1 ENHRY and CDR2 SYGVKD. The V end lost 6 bases, the J end lost 0 bases, and 11 bases lay between the germline ends. The CDR3 protein is CAISLGHDQETQYF. CDR3 bases: TGTGCCATCAGCCTTGGACACGACCAAGAGACCCAGTACTTC.

This clonotype turned up a few times. The chain joins TRBV20-1 to TRBJ1-2; D might be TRBD1 (5 bases). This CDR3 is built from 13 residues. Germline CDR1 is DFQATT and CDR2 is SNEGSKA (reference sequence). Trimming took off 6 bases at V and 5 bases at J, with 16 bases between the two ends. The CDR3 DNA sequence: TGCAGTGCAACCGACAGTCCTATTTATGGCTACACCTTC. Translation: CSATDSPIYGYTF.

This clonotype has more than one count but fewer than ten. The rearrangement links TRBV28 to TRBJ2-6; D assignment may be TRBD1 or TRBD2 (7 bases each). CDR1 and CDR2 (germline): MDHEN, SYDVKM. Trimming took off 4 bases at V and 4 bases at J, with 23 bases between the two ends. This CDR3 spans 19 amino acids. CDR3 bases: TGTGCCAGCAGTTCTCAGGGGGGGGGTCCCTCTGTGGGGGCCAACGTCCTGACTTTC. This encodes CASSSQGGGPSVGANVLTF.